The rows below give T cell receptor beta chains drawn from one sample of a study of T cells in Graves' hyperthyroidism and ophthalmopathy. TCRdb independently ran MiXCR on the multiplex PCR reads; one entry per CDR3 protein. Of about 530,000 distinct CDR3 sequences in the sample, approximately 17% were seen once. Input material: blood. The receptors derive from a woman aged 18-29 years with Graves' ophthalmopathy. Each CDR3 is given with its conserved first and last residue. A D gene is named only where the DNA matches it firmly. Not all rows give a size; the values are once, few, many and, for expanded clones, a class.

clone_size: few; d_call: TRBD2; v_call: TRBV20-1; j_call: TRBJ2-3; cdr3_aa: CSASPGTSGGGTDTQYF; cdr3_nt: TGCAGTGCCAGCCCCGGGACTAGCGGGGGGGGCACAGATACGCAGTATTTT
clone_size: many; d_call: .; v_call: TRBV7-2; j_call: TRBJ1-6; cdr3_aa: CASSLEDYSPLHF; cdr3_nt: TGTGCCAGCAGCTTAGAGGATTATTCACCCCTCCACTTT
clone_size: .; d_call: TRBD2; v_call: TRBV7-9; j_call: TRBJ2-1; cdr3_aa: CASSASGLAGKYNEQFF; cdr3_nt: TGTGCCAGCAGCGCGTCGGGGCTAGCGGGAAAATACAATGAGCAGTTCTTC
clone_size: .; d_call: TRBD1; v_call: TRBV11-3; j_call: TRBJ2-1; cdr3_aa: CASSPGTGEEQFF; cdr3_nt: TGTGCCAGCAGCCCGGGGACAGGGGAAGAGCAGTTCTTC
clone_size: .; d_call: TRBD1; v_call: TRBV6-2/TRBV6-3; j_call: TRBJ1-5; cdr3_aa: CASRKTGDQPQHF; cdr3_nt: TGTGCCAGCAGAAAGACAGGGGATCAGCCCCAGCATTTT
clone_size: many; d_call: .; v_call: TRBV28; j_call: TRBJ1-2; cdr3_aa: CASSLLGNLLNYGYTF; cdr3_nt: TGTGCCAGCAGTTTATTAGGCAACCTTCTTAACTATGGCTACACCTTC
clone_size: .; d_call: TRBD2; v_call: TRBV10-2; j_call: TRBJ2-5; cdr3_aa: CASSEPSGRETQYF; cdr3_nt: TGCGCCAGCAGTGAGCCTAGCGGGAGAGAGACCCAGTACTTC
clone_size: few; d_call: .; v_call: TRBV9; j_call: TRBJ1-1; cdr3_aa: CASSPWGGRPEAFF; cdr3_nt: TGTGCCAGCAGCCCGTGGGGGGGGCGGCCTGAAGCTTTCTTT
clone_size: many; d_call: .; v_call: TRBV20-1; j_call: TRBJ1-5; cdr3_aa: CSASQGRGNQPQHF; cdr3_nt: TGCAGTGCTTCACAGGGAAGGGGCAATCAGCCCCAGCATTTT
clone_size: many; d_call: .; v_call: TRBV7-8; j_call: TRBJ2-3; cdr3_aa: CASTQRNTDTQYF; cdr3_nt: TGTGCCAGCACTCAGCGGAACACAGATACGCAGTATTTT
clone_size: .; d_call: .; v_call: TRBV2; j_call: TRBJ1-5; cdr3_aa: CASSESIGYSNQPQHF; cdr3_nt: TGTGCCAGCAGTGAATCGATAGGGTATAGCAATCAGCCCCAGCATTTT
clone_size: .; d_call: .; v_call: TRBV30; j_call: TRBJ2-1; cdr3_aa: CAWSVMGSDEQFF; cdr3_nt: TGTGCCTGGAGTGTCATGGGGAGCGATGAGCAGTTCTTC
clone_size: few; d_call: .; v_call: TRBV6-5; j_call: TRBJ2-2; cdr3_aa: CASSYSVQGGGELLF; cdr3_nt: TGTGCCAGCAGTTACTCTGTCCAGGGAGGCGGGGAGCTGCTTTTT
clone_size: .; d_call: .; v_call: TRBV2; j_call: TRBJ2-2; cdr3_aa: CATGENGNTGELFF; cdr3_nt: TGTGCCACTGGGGAAAACGGGAACACCGGGGAGCTGTTTTTT
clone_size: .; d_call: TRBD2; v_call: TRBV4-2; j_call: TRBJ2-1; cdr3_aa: CASSQRGTSGMGGQFF; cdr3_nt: TGTGCCAGCAGCCAGAGGGGGACTAGCGGGATGGGTGGGCAGTTCTTC
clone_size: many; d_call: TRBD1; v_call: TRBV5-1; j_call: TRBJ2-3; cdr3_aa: CASSRPGGADTQYF; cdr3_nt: TGCGCCAGCAGCAGACCAGGGGGCGCGGATACGCAGTATTTT
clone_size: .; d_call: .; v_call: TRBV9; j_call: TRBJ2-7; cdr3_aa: CASSVDGDWSSYEQYF; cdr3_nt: TGTGCCAGCAGCGTAGATGGGGACTGGAGCTCCTACGAGCAGTACTTC
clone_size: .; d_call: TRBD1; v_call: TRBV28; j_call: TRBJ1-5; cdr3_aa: CASETGNQPQHF; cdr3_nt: TGTGCCAGCGAGACAGGGAACCAGCCCCAGCATTTT
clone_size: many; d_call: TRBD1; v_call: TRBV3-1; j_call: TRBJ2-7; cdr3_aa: CASSQGTGAGSEQYF; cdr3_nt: TGTGCCAGCAGCCAAGGGACAGGGGCTGGTTCCGAGCAGTACTTC
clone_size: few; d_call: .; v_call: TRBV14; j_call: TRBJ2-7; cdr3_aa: CASSQGGTLYEQYF; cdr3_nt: TGTGCCAGCAGCCAAGGTGGGACACTCTACGAGCAGTACTTC
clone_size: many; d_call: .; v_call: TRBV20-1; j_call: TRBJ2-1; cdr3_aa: CSARSPTAYNEQFF; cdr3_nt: TGCAGTGCTAGATCCCCTACTGCGTACAATGAGCAGTTCTTC
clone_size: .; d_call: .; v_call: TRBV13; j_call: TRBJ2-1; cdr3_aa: CASSLGALEGEQFF; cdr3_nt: TGTGCCAGCAGCTTAGGGGCCCTCGAGGGGGAGCAGTTCTTC
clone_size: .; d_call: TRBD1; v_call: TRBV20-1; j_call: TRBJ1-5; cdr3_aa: CNASVTGGFYYSNQPQHF; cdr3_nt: TGCAATGCTAGTGTGACAGGGGGCTTTTATTATAGCAATCAGCCCCAGCATTTT
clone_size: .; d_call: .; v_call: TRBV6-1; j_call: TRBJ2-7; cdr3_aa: CASSEFQIFYEQYF; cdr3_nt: TGTGCCAGCAGTGAGTTCCAAATCTTCTACGAGCAGTACTTC
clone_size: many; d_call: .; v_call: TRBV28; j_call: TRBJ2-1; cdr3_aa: CASSLGSLTYNEQFF; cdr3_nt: TGTGCCAGCAGTTTGGGCAGCCTCACCTACAATGAGCAGTTCTTC
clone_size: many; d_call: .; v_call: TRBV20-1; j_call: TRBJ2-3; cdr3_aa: CSASIYPTDTQYF; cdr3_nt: TGCAGTGCTAGCATCTATCCCACAGATACGCAGTATTTT
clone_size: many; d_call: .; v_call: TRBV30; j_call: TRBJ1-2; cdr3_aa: CAWEVAGHGYTF; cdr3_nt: TGTGCCTGGGAGGTGGCAGGGCATGGCTACACCTTC
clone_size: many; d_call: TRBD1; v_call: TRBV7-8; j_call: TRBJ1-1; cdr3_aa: CASSPTRDSTEAFF; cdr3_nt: TGTGCCAGCAGCCCCACTAGGGACAGCACTGAAGCTTTCTTT
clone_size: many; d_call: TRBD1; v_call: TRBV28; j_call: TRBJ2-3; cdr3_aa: CASRRRDRGLEDTQYF; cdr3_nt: TGTGCCAGCAGGAGGAGAGACAGGGGGCTTGAAGATACGCAGTATTTT
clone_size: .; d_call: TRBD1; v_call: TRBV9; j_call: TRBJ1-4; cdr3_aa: CASSVGTGAEKLFF; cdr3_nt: TGTGCCAGCAGCGTCGGGACAGGGGCAGAAAAACTGTTTTTT
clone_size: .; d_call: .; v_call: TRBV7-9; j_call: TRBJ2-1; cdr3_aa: CASSLVVTPHEQFF; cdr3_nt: TGTGCCAGCAGCTTAGTTGTGACTCCACACGAGCAGTTCTTC
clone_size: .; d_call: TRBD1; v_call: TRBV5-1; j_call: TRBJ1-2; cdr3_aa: CASSSAGTGVGYTF; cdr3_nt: TGCGCCAGCAGCTCCGCCGGGACAGGGGTTGGCTACACCTTC
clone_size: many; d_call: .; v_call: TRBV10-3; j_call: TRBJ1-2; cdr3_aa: CAISETGPYGYTF; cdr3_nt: TGTGCCATCAGTGAGACAGGGCCCTATGGCTACACCTTC
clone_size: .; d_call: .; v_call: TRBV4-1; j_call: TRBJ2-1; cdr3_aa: CASSTDSRPYNEQFF; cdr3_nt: TGCGCCAGCAGCACCGACAGCCGGCCCTACAATGAGCAGTTCTTC
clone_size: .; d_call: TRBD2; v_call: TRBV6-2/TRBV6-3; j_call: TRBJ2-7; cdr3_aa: CASGGPSGRASYEQYF; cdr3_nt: TGTGCCAGCGGAGGTCCTAGCGGGAGGGCCTCCTACGAGCAGTACTTC
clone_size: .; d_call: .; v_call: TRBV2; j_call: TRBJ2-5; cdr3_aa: CASRDGLQEAQYF; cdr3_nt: TGTGCCAGCAGAGACGGGCTACAAGAGGCCCAGTACTTC
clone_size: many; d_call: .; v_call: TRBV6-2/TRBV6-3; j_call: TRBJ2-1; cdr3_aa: CASSYLARSYNEQFF; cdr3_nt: TGTGCCAGCAGTTATCTAGCGAGGTCCTACAATGAGCAGTTCTTC
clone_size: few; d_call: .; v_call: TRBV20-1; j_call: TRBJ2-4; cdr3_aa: CSARDPLAKNIQYF; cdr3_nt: TGCAGTGCTAGAGATCCACTAGCCAAAAACATTCAGTACTTC
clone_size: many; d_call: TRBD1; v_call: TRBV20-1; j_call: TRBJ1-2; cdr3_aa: CSARVAGGNYGYTF; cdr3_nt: TGCAGTGCTAGAGTGGCAGGGGGCAACTATGGCTACACCTTC